These 30 T cell receptor beta chains originate from one sample sequenced in a study of glioma-infiltrating T cells. The iRepertoire nested amplicon-rescue multiplex PCR amplified TCR alpha and beta CDR3s from RNA. TCRdb used MiXCR to reprocess the multiplex PCR reads, holding one entry per CDR3 protein. The sample shows fewer than 7,500 distinct CDR3 sequences, 40% to 55% of them seen only once. Specimen: glioma tissue, nonneoplastic brain tissue, or PBMCs (not recorded which). The receptors were sampled from a human donor with low-grade glioma or glioblastoma, undergoing nonglioma brain surgery, or in good health (not recorded which).

The chain employs TRBV6-6 and TRBJ2-7; a weak D match, TRBD1 (6 bases). The CDR3 spans 13 residues. Germline assignment: CDR1 MNHNY and CDR2 SVGAGI (reference sequence). The V end was cut by 0 bases, the J end by 5 bases, with 8 bases between. The CDR3 DNA follows: TGTGCCAGCAGTTACTCCACAGGGAACGAGCAGTACTTC. This sequence encodes CASSYSTGNEQYF.

This clonotype has ten or more counts. The rearrangement links TRBV18 to TRBJ2-5; D remains unclear. V was cut by 3 bases and J by 3 bases, with 11 bases left in between. This CDR3 region has 14 residues. Looked up from germline, CDR1 is KGHSH and CDR2 is LQKENI. This CDR3 is CASSPNYREETQYF. DNA for the CDR3: TGTGCCAGCTCACCTAACTACAGAGAAGAGACCCAGTACTTC.

V usage is TRBV25-1 and J usage is TRBJ1-1, with no clear D. CDR1 and CDR2 from the germline V gene are MGHDK and SYGVNS. The CDR3 totals 14 residues. Between the trimmed V and J ends, which lost 2 bases and 10 bases, there was a span of 17 bases. CDR3 loop: CASSEELGLSGAFF. The CDR3 coding sequence is TGTGCCAGCAGTGAAGAGCTAGGGCTGTCTGGAGCTTTCTTT.

The chain recombines TRBV20-1 with TRBJ1-4; the D is unclear. CDR3 length: 11 amino acids. Germline CDR1 DFQATT, CDR2 SNEGSKA (reference sequence). V was shortened by 0 bases and J by 8 bases, with 4 bases between the two germline ends. The CDR3 DNA reads TGCAGTGCTAGAGACCCCGAAAAACTGTTTTTT. Amino acids: CSARDPEKLFF.

In its sample, this clonotype ranks as medium-sized. The rearrangement uses TRBV28 and TRBJ1-1; D remains ambiguous. Between the trimmed V and J ends, which lost 3 bases and 4 bases, there was a span of 12 bases. The germline gives CDR1 MDHEN, CDR2 SYDVKM. The CDR3 is 14 amino acids. CDR3: CASSFARDTTEAFF. As DNA, the CDR3 is TGTGCCAGCAGTTTTGCGAGAGACACCACTGAAGCTTTCTTT.

This clonotype has a count of ten or more. The chain recombines TRBV29-1 with TRBJ1-1; no reliable D call. CDR3 size: 13 residues. Trimming removed 7 bases from V and 4 bases from J, with 16 bases in between. CDR1 SQVTM and CDR2 ANQGSEA come from the germline V gene. CDR3: CSANQGFGTEAFF. DNA of the CDR3: TGCAGCGCTAACCAAGGTTTCGGCACTGAAGCTTTCTTT.

By sample fraction, this clonotype is medium-sized. The chain has TRBV7-8 and TRBJ2-7; D is possibly TRBD1 (6 bases). This CDR3 spans 14 amino acids. The V end lost 3 bases, the J end lost 4 bases, and 13 bases lay between the germline ends. The germline V gene encodes CDR1 SGHVS and CDR2 FQNEAQ. Here the CDR3 reads CASSFPGALYEQYF. In DNA form, the CDR3 reads TGTGCCAGCAGCTTCCCAGGGGCCTTGTACGAGCAGTACTTC. The entire variable domain, with the rest obtained from reference TRBV7-8 and TRBJ2-7, is as follows: GAGVSQSPRYKVAKRGQDVALRCDPISGHVSLFWYQQALGQGPEFLTYFQNEAQLDKSGLPSDRFFAERPEGSVSTLKIQRTQQEDSAVYLCASSFPGALYEQYFGPGTRLTVT.

Many counts were recorded for this clonotype. At one end the junction does not follow the germline gene, possibly because of a read error. The genes are TRBV29-1 and TRBJ1-3; 9 bases map to TRBD1. The length of the CDR3 is 13 residues. Per germline, CDR1 SQVTM and CDR2 ANQGSEA. CDR3 in DNA: TGCAGCGTTGTGGTGGACAGGGGAATCACCATATATTTT. Protein sequence: CSVVVDRGITIYF. The full variable domain, with the rest looked up from reference TRBV29-1 and TRBJ1-3, is SAVISQKPSRDICQRGTSLTIQCQVDSQVTMMFWYRQQPGQSLTLIATANQGSEATYESGFVIDKFPISRPNLTFSTLTVSNMSPEDSSIYLCSVVVDRGITIYFGEGSWLTVV.

CDR3 DNA sequence: TGCAGTGCTAGAGATGTAGCGGGAGGGGATGAGCAGTTCTTC. It yields the protein CSARDVAGGDEQFF. This chain links TRBV20-1 with TRBJ2-1; 11 bases map to TRBD2. CDR1 is DFQATT and CDR2 is SNEGSKA in the germline V gene (reference sequence). The V gene end was trimmed by 0 bases and the J gene end by 8 bases; junction bases not matched to a gene: 3. This CDR3 is 14 amino acids long.

The chain employs TRBV20-1 and TRBJ2-5; D is uncertain. Germline V gives CDR1 DFQATT, CDR2 SNEGSKA (reference sequence). This CDR3 has 12 amino acids. Deletions cut 6 bases from V and 1 base from J, with 9 bases between. The CDR3 region is CSADGLQETQYF. CDR3 coding DNA: TGCAGTGCGGACGGTCTCCAAGAGACCCAGTACTTC.

Ten or more counts support this clonotype. V usage is TRBV14 and J usage is TRBJ2-3; TRBD2 is a possible D gene (5 bases). CDR3 length equals 16 residues. Trimming left V 3 bases short and J 1 base short, with 14 bases between. From germline, CDR1 is SGHDN and CDR2 FVKESK. The CDR3 bases are TGTGCCAGCAGCCAGAGGCGGCGGGTGGGCACAGATACGCAGTATTTT. Protein sequence: CASSQRRRVGTDTQYF.

The chain employs TRBV6-5 and TRBJ1-5, with D hard to call. Germline assignment: CDR1 MNHEY and CDR2 SVGAGI. The CDR3 sequence is 14 residues long. Trimming stripped 0 bases from V and 2 bases from J, with 5 bases between. Here the CDR3 reads CASSYSRGNQPQHF. CDR3 nucleotide sequence: TGTGCCAGCAGTTACTCCCGAGGCAATCAGCCCCAGCATTTT.

This clonotype was seen more than once but under ten times. V and J are TRBV28 and TRBJ1-5; D is unclear. CDR1 is MDHEN, CDR2 SYDVKM, per germline. CDR3 length: 12 amino acids. V was clipped by 11 bases and J by 5 bases, with 13 bases between them. The CDR3 DNA is TGTGCCGGCAACCGCGCACATCAGCCCCAGCATTTT. Protein sequence: CAGNRAHQPQHF.

This clonotype was picked up a small number of times. This may stem from a read error, because a much larger clone lies one nucleotide away. This rearrangement joins TRBV6-1 to TRBJ2-7; D is uncertain. CDR1 MNHNS and CDR2 SASEGT come from the germline V gene. The CDR3 consists of 14 residues. This CDR3 reads CASRQVSDSHEQYF. CDR3 in DNA: TGTGCCAGCAGGCAAGTCAGCGACTCCCACGAGCAGTACTTC.

Points on this clonotype: The junction departs from the called germline gene at one end, perhaps through a read error. The V call is TRBV6-5, the J call TRBJ1-1; 7 bases match TRBD1. The CDR3 loop spans 15 amino acids. Germline V CDR1 and CDR2: MNHEY, SVGAGI. The DNA for the CDR3 is TGTGCCAGCATTTACTCAACCCAGGGGGGAACTGAAGCCTTCTTT. Amino acid sequence: CASIYSTQGGTEAFF.

This clonotype was detected only once. This chain connects TRBV5-1 to TRBJ1-1, with D uncertain. Trimming shortened V by 4 bases and J by 4 bases, and 14 bases separated the two germline ends. In germline, CDR1 is SGHRS, CDR2 YFSETQ. The CDR3 is 14 amino acids. The CDR3 sequence is CASSAYKGGTEAFF. The CDR3 nucleotides are TGCGCCAGCAGCGCTTACAAGGGTGGCACTGAAGCTTTCTTT. The full variable domain, in which reference TRBV5-1 and TRBJ1-1 provide the parts outside the CDR3, is KAGVTQTPRYLIKTRGQQVTLSCSPISGHRSVSWYQQTPGQGLQFLFEYFSETQRNKGNFPGRFSGRQFSNSRSEMNVSTLELGDSALYLCASSAYKGGTEAFFGQGTRLTVV.

The chain's CDR3 is CAVGTGGIQPQHF. CDR3 sequence (DNA): TGTGCCGTAGGGACAGGGGGAATTCAGCCCCAGCATTTT. The chain joins TRBV15 to TRBJ1-5; 11 bases are shared with TRBD1. This CDR3 has 13 residues. Germline-derived CDR1 and CDR2 are LNHNV and YYDKDF (reference sequence). V was pared by 11 bases and J by 6 bases, with 6 bases of the junction left unmatched.

This clonotype rates as medium-sized (0.01 to 0.1%). The J gene is TRBJ2-4, the V gene TRBV20-1, with 10 bases matching TRBD1. In germline, CDR1 is DFQATT, CDR2 SNEGSKA (reference sequence). V was pared by 4 bases and J by 0 bases, with 6 bases of the junction left unmatched. The CDR3 totals 16 residues. Written as DNA, the CDR3 is TGCAGTGCTACCCGGGACAGGGGTGCAGCCAAAAACATTCAGTACTTC. As protein: CSATRDRGAAKNIQYF.

In this sample, this clonotype turned up many times. J is TRBJ2-5 and V is TRBV4-1, with D unresolved. V lost 2 bases to trimming and J lost 1 base, with 11 bases between them. CDR3 length equals 15 residues. Germline V CDR1 and CDR2: MGHRA, YSYEKL. CDR3 amino acids: CASSQTLQAQETQYF. The CDR3 nucleotides are TGCGCCAGCAGCCAAACGCTCCAGGCCCAAGAGACCCAGTACTTC.

This clonotype was found a few times. This chain joins TRBV4-2 and TRBJ2-7; TRBD1 aligns across 7 bases. The germline V gene encodes CDR1 LGHNA and CDR2 YNFKEQ. The ends lost 2 bases at V and 2 bases at J; junction bases unmatched: 3. The CDR3 is 14 amino acids. The CDR3 nucleotides read TGTGCCAGCAGCCAATCCCAGGGGGCCTACGAGCAGTACTTC. Protein: CASSQSQGAYEQYF.

CDR3 protein: CASSEAVGTEAFF. The CDR3 DNA sequence: TGTGCCAGCAGTGAGGCGGTCGGCACTGAAGCTTTCTTT. The chain couples TRBV27 to TRBJ1-1; D is uncertain. Germline-derived CDR1 and CDR2 are MNHEY and SMNVEV (reference sequence). Trimming stripped 5 bases from V and 4 bases from J, with 11 bases between. The CDR3 length is 13 residues.

The sample holds many counts of this clonotype. This chain links TRBV29-1 with TRBJ2-3; 11 positions match TRBD1. The CDR3 consists of 13 residues. Germline loops: CDR1 SQVTM, CDR2 ANQGSEA. V lost 6 bases and J lost 4; bases outside the gene matches: 3. The CDR3 loop reads CSVGTGGADTQYF. In nucleotides, the CDR3 is TGCAGCGTCGGGACAGGGGGTGCAGATACGCAGTATTTT.

This rearrangement joins TRBV20-1 to TRBJ1-2, with unresolved D. The V end was cut by 6 bases, the J end by 8 bases, with 19 bases between. In germline, CDR1 is DFQATT, CDR2 SNEGSKA (reference sequence). The CDR3 contains 13 residues. CDR3 DNA sequence: TGCAGTGCCAGCAGTTTCACCCGGGGAGGCTACACCTTC. Amino acid sequence: CSASSFTRGGYTF.

This clonotype was detected a few times. The chain employs TRBV20-1 and TRBJ1-2; weak D call: TRBD1 (5 bases). The CDR3 consists of 12 residues. Germline V gene sequence: CDR1 DFQATT, CDR2 SNEGSKA (reference sequence). Trimming removed 6 bases from V and 8 bases from J, with 16 bases in between. CDR3 in DNA: TGCAGTGCCGGACTCTCCTGGGGCGGCTACACCTTC. Its translation: CSAGLSWGGYTF.

This rearrangement joins TRBV10-3 to TRBJ2-7; 9 bases line up with TRBD2. The length of the CDR3 is 19 residues. The V gene's germline CDR1 is ENHRY and CDR2 SYGVKD. The trim removed 0 bases at V and 2 bases at J, leaving 14 bases unmatched. CDR3 sequence reads: CAISESPISGSLTPYEQYF. The CDR3 DNA follows: TGTGCCATCAGTGAGTCCCCCATTAGCGGGAGCCTTACTCCCTACGAGCAGTACTTC.

This clonotype occurred many times. CDR3 sequence: CASSQVEENYGYTF. The CDR3 nucleotides are TGCGCCAGCAGCCAAGTCGAAGAGAACTATGGCTACACCTTC. J is TRBJ1-2 and V is TRBV4-1; D not resolved. CDR1 is MGHRA, CDR2 YSYEKL, per germline. The V and J ends lost 1 base and 2 bases respectively, with 8 bases between them. The CDR3 extends over 14 amino acids.

This clonotype was picked up one time. The genes are TRBV28 and TRBJ1-1; D may be TRBD1 (6 bases). The CDR3 is made up of 15 amino acids. Germline values: CDR1 MDHEN, CDR2 SYDVKM. The V and J ends lost 7 bases and 3 bases respectively, with 18 bases between them. Here the CDR3 reads CASNLSRGQYTEAFF. As DNA, the CDR3 is TGTGCCAGCAATTTGTCGCGTGGACAGTACACTGAAGCTTTCTTT.

This clonotype is medium-sized in the sample. The rearrangement links TRBV4-2 to TRBJ2-3; D not certain. Trimming removed 4 bases at V and 0 bases at J, with 8 bases between. Germline lookup yields CDR1 LGHNA and CDR2 YNFKEQ. This CDR3 region has 14 residues. The CDR3 DNA follows: TGTGCCAGCAGCCTGGATCTTAGCACAGATACGCAGTATTTT. Translation: CASSLDLSTDTQYF.

Sample share makes this clonotype medium-sized. CDR3: CSASGTSGNQETQYF. CDR3 bases: TGCAGTGCTAGTGGGACTAGCGGGAACCAAGAGACCCAGTACTTC. The chain employs TRBV20-1 and TRBJ2-5, with 13 bases that match TRBD2. This CDR3 has 15 residues. The germline gives CDR1 DFQATT, CDR2 SNEGSKA (reference sequence). After removal of 3 bases from V and 0 bases from J, the junction contained 1 base not matched to a gene.

V is TRBV4-1 and J is TRBJ2-2; D is ambiguous. CDR1 is MGHRA and CDR2 is YSYEKL in the germline V gene. There are 13 residues in the CDR3. The V end was cut by 1 base, the J end by 4 bases, with 4 bases between. The DNA for the CDR3 is TGCGCCAGCAGCCAAGGAGGCACCGGGGAGCTGTTTTTT. It codes for CASSQGGTGELFF.